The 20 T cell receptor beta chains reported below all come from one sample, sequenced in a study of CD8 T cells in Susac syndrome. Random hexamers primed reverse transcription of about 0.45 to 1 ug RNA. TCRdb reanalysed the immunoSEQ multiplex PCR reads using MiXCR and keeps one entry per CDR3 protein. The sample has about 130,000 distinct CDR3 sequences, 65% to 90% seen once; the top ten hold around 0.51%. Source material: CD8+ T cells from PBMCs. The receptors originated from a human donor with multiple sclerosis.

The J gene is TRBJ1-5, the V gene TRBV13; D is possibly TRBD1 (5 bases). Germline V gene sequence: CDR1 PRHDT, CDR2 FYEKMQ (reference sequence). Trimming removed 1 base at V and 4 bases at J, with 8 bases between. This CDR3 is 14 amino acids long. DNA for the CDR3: TGTGCCAGCAGCTTAGCAGGGCCGAATCAGCCCCAGCATTTT. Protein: CASSLAGPNQPQHF.

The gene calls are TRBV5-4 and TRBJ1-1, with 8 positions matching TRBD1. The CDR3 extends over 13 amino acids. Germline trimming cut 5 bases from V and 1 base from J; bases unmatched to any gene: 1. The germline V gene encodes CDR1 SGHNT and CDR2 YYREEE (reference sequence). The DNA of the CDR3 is TGTGCCAGCAGGGGGACAGGGAACACTGAAGCTTTCTTT. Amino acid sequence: CASRGTGNTEAFF.

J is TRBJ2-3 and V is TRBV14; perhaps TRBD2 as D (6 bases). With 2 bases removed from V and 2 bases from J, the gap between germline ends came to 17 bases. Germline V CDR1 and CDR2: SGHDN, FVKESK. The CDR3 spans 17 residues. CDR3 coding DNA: TGTGCCAGCAGCCAAAGGGGCTGGGGACTCCCCACAGATACGCAGTATTTT. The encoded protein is CASSQRGWGLPTDTQYF.

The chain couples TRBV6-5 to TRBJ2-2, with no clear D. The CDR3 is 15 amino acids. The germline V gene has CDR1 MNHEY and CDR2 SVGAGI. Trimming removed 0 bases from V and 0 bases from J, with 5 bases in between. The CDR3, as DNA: TGTGCCAGCAGTTACTCGACTGCGAACACCGGGGAGCTGTTTTTT. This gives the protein CASSYSTANTGELFF.

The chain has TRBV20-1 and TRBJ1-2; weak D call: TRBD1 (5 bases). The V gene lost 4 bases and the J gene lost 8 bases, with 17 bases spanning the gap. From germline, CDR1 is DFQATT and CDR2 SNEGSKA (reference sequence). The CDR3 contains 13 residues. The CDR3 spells CSATWGDVRGYTF. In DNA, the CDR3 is TGCAGTGCTACTTGGGGCGATGTACGAGGCTACACCTTC.

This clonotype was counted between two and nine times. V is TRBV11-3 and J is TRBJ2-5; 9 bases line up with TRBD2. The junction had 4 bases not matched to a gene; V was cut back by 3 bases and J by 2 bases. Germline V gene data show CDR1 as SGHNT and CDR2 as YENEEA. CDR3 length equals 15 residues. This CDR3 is CASSFVAGDQETQYF. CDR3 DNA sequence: TGTGCCAGCAGCTTTGTAGCGGGGGATCAAGAGACCCAGTACTTC.

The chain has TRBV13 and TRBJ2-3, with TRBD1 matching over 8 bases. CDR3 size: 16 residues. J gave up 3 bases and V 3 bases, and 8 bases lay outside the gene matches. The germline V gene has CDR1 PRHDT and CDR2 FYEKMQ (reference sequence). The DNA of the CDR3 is TGTGCCAGCAGCTTTTTTACAGGGGGTCCGACAGATACGCAGTATTTT. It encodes CASSFFTGGPTDTQYF.

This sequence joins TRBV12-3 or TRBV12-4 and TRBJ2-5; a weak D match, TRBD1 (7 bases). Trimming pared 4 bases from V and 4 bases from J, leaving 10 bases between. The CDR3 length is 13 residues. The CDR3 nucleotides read TGTGCCAGCAGTTATCAGGGGGGAGAGACCCAGTACTTC. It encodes CASSYQGGETQYF.

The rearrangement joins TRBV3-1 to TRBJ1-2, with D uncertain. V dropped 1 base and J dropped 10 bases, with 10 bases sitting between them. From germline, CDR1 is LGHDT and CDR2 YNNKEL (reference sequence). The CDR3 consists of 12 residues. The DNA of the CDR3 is TGTGCCAGCAGCCAAGGAGAACCAATCTACACCTTC. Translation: CASSQGEPIYTF.

CDR3 amino acids: CASSQDQYWGYTF. CDR3 bases: TGTGCCAGTAGCCAGGATCAGTATTGGGGCTACACCTTC. J is TRBJ1-2 and V is TRBV19; D not resolved. The CDR3 loop spans 13 amino acids. The V and J ends lost 6 bases and 8 bases respectively, with 16 bases between them. Germline CDR1 reads LNHDA; CDR2 reads SQIVND (reference sequence).

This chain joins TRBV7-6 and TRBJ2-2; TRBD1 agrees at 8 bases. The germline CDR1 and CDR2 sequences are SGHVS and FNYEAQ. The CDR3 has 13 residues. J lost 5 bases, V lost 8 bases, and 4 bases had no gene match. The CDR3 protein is CASRTGRTGELFF. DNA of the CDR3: TGTGCCAGCCGGACAGGGAGGACCGGGGAGCTGTTTTTT.

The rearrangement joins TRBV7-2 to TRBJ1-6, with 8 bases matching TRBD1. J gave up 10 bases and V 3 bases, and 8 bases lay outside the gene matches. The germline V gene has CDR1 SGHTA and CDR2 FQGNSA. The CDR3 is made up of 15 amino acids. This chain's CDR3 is CASSFRGQGESPLHF. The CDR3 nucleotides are TGTGCCAGCAGCTTTCGCGGACAGGGCGAGTCACCCCTCCACTTT.

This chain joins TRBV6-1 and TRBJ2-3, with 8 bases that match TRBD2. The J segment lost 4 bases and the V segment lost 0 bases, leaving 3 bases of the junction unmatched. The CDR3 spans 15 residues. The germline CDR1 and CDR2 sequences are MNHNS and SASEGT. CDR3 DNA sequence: TGTGCCAGCAGTGAAGCGAACGGGGGGGCAGATACGCAGTATTTT. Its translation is CASSEANGGADTQYF.

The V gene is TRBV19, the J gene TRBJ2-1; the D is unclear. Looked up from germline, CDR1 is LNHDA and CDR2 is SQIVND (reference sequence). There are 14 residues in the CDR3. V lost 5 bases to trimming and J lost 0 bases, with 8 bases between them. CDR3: CASSERSSYNEQFF. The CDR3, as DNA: TGTGCCAGTAGTGAACGGAGCTCCTACAATGAGCAGTTCTTC.

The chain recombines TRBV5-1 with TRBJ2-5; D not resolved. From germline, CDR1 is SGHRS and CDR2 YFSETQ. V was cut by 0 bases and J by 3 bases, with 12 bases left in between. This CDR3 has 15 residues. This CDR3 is CASSLADGWEETQYF. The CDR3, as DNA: TGCGCCAGCAGCTTGGCTGACGGATGGGAAGAGACCCAGTACTTC.

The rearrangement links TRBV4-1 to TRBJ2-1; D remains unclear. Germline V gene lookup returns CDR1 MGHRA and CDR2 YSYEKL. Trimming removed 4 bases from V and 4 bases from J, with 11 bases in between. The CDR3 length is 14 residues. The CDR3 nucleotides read TGCGCCAGCAGCCCCCGCGGATCATACAATGAGCAGTTCTTC. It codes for CASSPRGSYNEQFF.

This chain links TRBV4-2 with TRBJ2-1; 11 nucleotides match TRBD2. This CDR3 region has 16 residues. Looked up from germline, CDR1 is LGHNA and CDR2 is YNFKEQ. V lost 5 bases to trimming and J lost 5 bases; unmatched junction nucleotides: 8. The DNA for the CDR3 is TGTGCCAGCAGCAATTCTCTAGCGGGAGGCAACAATGAGCAGTTCTTC. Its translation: CASSNSLAGGNNEQFF.

The CDR3 DNA follows: TGTGCCAGCAGCCTAGCGGGGGGTCTCTCAAACACCGGGGAGCTGTTTTTT. Encoded protein: CASSLAGGLSNTGELFF. The V call is TRBV28, the J call TRBJ2-2; 11 bases match TRBD2. Trimming cost V 6 bases and J 2 bases; bases outside gene matches: 8. The CDR3 covers 17 residues. The V gene's germline CDR1 is MDHEN and CDR2 SYDVKM.

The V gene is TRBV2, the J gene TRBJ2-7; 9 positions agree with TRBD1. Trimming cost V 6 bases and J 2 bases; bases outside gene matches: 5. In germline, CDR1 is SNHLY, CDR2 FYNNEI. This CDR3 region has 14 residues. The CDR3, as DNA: TGTGCCAGCAGGACACAGGGGGCCACCTACGAGCAGTACTTC. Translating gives CASRTQGATYEQYF. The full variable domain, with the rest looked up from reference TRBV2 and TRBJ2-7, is EPEVTQTPSHQVTQMGQEVILRCVPISNHLYFYWYRQILGQKVEFLVSFYNNEISEKSEIFDDQFSVERPDGSNFTLKIRSTKLEDSAMYFCASRTQGATYEQYFGPGTRLTVT.

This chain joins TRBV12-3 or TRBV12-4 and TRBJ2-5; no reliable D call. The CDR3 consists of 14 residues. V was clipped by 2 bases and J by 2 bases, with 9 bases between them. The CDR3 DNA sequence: TGTGCCAGCAGTTTAAGTCCCGTTCAAGAGACCCAGTACTTC. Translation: CASSLSPVQETQYF.